These T cell receptor beta chains were read from a single sample in a study of cytomegalovirus exposure and HLA in healthy donors. The table came from immunoSEQ multiplex PCR; TCRdb's copy has only in-frame clones and leaves some out. The table shows hundreds of thousands of clones, with about 75% occurring only once. Sequencing input: PBMCs. The receptors originated from a male donor in good health and CMV-seronegative. Each CDR3 is given with its conserved first and last residue. The D gene is left open where the match is weak. The size entry is marked missing in some rows and otherwise reads once, few, many or a size class.

V,D,size,J,CDR3,DNA
TRBV4-2,TRBD1,NA,TRBJ2-7,CASSQVGTGVSEQYF,TGTGCCAGCAGCCAAGTGGGGACAGGAGTTTCCGAGCAGTACTTC
TRBV7-2,TRBD1,NA,TRBJ2-2,CASNGQGDYTGELFF,TGTGCCAGCAATGGACAGGGGGACTACACCGGGGAGCTGTTTTTT
TRBV5-4,NA,NA,TRBJ2-7,CASSLMGGLRNEQYF,TGTGCCAGCAGCTTGATGGGGGGGCTGAGGAACGAGCAGTACTTC
TRBV28,TRBD1,NA,TRBJ1-6,CASSFRTGVNSPLHF,TGTGCCAGCAGTTTTAGGACAGGGGTAAATTCACCCCTCCACTTT
TRBV27,TRBD2,NA,TRBJ2-7,CASRTGTSGVNSYEQYF,TGTGCCAGTAGAACAGGGACTAGCGGGGTTAACTCCTACGAGCAGTACTTC
TRBV21-1,NA,NA,TRBJ2-4,CASSPHRETKNIQYF,TGTGCCAGCAGCCCCCACAGGGAGACTAAAAACATTCAGTACTTC
TRBV15,TRBD1,NA,TRBJ1-1,CATSRDRGKNTEAFF,TGTGCCACCAGCAGGGACAGGGGCAAGAATACTGAAGCTTTCTTT
TRBV5-4,NA,NA,TRBJ2-7,CASSLPGVGYEQYF,TGTGCCAGCAGCCTCCCCGGGGTAGGGTACGAGCAGTACTTC
TRBV5-6,TRBD1,NA,TRBJ2-7,CASSSGGTGSSYEQYF,TGTGCCAGCAGCTCGGGTGGGACAGGGAGCTCCTACGAGCAGTACTTC
TRBV5-1,TRBD1,NA,TRBJ1-1,CASSYYTGGGTEAFF,TGCGCCAGCAGCTACTATACAGGGGGCGGGACTGAAGCTTTCTTT
TRBV5-6,NA,NA,TRBJ2-3,CASEGLRTDTQYF,TGTGCCAGCGAGGGACTTCGGACAGATACGCAGTATTTT
TRBV7-9,TRBD1,NA,TRBJ1-4,CASSPGGTGGEKLFF,TGTGCCAGCAGCCCTGGCGGGACAGGGGGAGAAAAACTGTTTTTT
TRBV7-9,NA,once,TRBJ2-7,CASRQGGSYEQYF,TGTGCCAGCAGGCAGGGCGGATCCTACGAGCAGTACTTC
TRBV28,TRBD1,NA,TRBJ1-1,CASRPGGVGTEAFF,TGTGCCAGCAGGCCAGGGGGCGTAGGCACTGAAGCTTTCTTT
TRBV5-4,NA,NA,TRBJ2-5,CASPGELCGYF,TGTGCCAGCCCGGGAGAGCTCTGTGGGTACTTC
TRBV25-1,NA,NA,TRBJ2-2,CASSVGLVLFTGELFF,TGTGCCAGCAGTGTGGGGCTAGTTCTATTCACCGGGGAGCTGTTTTTT
TRBV6-5,TRBD2,NA,TRBJ2-1,CASSYSARLALNEQFF,TGTGCCAGCAGTTACTCAGCTCGACTAGCGCTCAATGAGCAGTTCTTC
TRBV7-9,TRBD1,NA,TRBJ2-2,CASRGTGQVAGELFF,TGTGCCAGCAGAGGGACGGGACAGGTTGCCGGGGAGCTGTTTTTT
TRBV9,TRBD1,NA,TRBJ2-7,CASSPQTGGFSYEQYF,TGTGCCAGCAGCCCCCAAACAGGGGGATTCTCCTACGAGCAGTACTTC
TRBV7-3,NA,NA,TRBJ1-3,CASSLTEHPGNTIYF,TGTGCCAGCAGCTTAACCGAGCACCCTGGAAACACCATATATTTT
TRBV5-5,NA,NA,TRBJ2-7,CASSGSGQTYEQYF,TGTGCCAGCAGCGGCTCGGGACAAACCTACGAGCAGTACTTC
TRBV20-1,NA,NA,TRBJ1-1,CSARWGGEAFF,TGCAGTGCTAGATGGGGAGGAGAAGCTTTCTTT
TRBV14,TRBD1,NA,TRBJ2-1,CASSQMGQGAREQFF,TGTGCCAGCAGCCAGATGGGACAGGGGGCGCGTGAGCAGTTCTTC
TRBV9,NA,NA,TRBJ1-4,CASSALIQPTNEKLFF,TGTGCCAGCAGCGCTCTCATACAGCCAACTAATGAAAAACTGTTTTTT
TRBV28,TRBD2,NA,TRBJ2-7,CASSSPREGEFSYEQYF,TGTGCCAGCAGTTCCCCCCGGGAGGGGGAGTTTTCCTACGAGCAGTACTTC
TRBV15,TRBD1,NA,TRBJ1-5,CATSRPEDRGSQPQHF,TGTGCCACCAGCAGACCCGAGGACAGGGGAAGCCAGCCCCAGCATTTT
TRBV18,TRBD1,NA,TRBJ2-7,CASSAGTGGYEQYF,TGTGCCAGCTCAGCCGGGACAGGGGGTTACGAGCAGTACTTC
TRBV4-2,NA,few,TRBJ2-3,CASSPSTVADTQYF,TGTGCCAGCAGCCCCTCCACAGTCGCAGATACGCAGTATTTT
TRBV5-6,TRBD1,NA,TRBJ1-2,CASSHPSQGVYYGYTF,TGTGCCAGCAGCCACCCGAGCCAGGGGGTCTACTATGGCTACACCTTC
TRBV28,NA,NA,TRBJ1-1,CASSLQTEAFF,TGTGCCAGCAGTTTACAAACTGAAGCTTTCTTT
TRBV27,NA,NA,TRBJ1-2,CASSDSNYGYTF,TGTGCCAGCAGCGACAGTAACTATGGCTACACCTTC
TRBV7-2,TRBD1,NA,TRBJ2-7,CASSNFRGLEQYF,TGTGCCAGCAGCAACTTCAGGGGGCTCGAGCAGTACTTC
TRBV5-1,TRBD1,NA,TRBJ1-1,CASRIRRGRGTEAFF,TGCGCCAGCAGAATACGAAGGGGGCGCGGCACTGAAGCTTTCTTT
TRBV7-9,TRBD1,few,TRBJ2-7,CASSPRGQGASYEQYF,TGTGCCAGCAGCCCGAGGGGACAGGGAGCCAGCTACGAGCAGTACTTC
TRBV30,NA,NA,TRBJ1-1,CAWSVGPNTEAFF,TGTGCCTGGAGTGTTGGGCCGAACACTGAAGCTTTCTTT
TRBV9,TRBD2,few,TRBJ2-1,CASSLSPGGPKNEQFF,TGTGCCAGCAGCTTATCGCCGGGGGGGCCGAAGAATGAGCAGTTCTTC
TRBV19,NA,NA,TRBJ2-3,CASKDSHSTDTQYF,TGTGCCAGTAAGGACAGCCATAGCACAGATACGCAGTATTTT
TRBV5-1,TRBD1,NA,TRBJ2-2,CASSLSTGRNTGELFF,TGCGCCAGCAGCTTGTCGACAGGGCGTAACACCGGGGAGCTGTTTTTT
TRBV30,TRBD2,NA,TRBJ2-5,CAWRIPAGQETQYF,TGTGCCTGGAGGATTCCAGCGGGACAAGAGACCCAGTACTTC
TRBV2,TRBD1,NA,TRBJ2-3,CASWDRGPKGGDTQYF,TGTGCCAGCTGGGACAGGGGGCCGAAGGGAGGGGATACGCAGTATTTT
TRBV20-1,NA,NA,TRBJ2-7,CSAYDRYEQYF,TGCAGTGCATATGACAGGTATGAGCAGTACTTC
TRBV6-1,NA,NA,TRBJ1-2,CATQGDSNYGYTF,TGTGCCACCCAAGGGGATTCTAACTATGGCTACACCTTC
TRBV4-2,TRBD1,NA,TRBJ2-7,CASSPGAGQGMNEQYF,TGTGCCAGCAGCCCAGGGGCGGGACAGGGTATGAACGAGCAGTACTTC
TRBV5-1,NA,NA,TRBJ1-1,CASSRRGPDTEAFF,TGCGCCAGCAGCCGCAGGGGACCGGACACTGAAGCTTTCTTT
TRBV5-1,TRBD2,NA,TRBJ2-7,CASSFRASGGNSYEQYF,TGCGCCAGCAGCTTTAGGGCTAGCGGGGGTAACTCCTACGAGCAGTACTTC
TRBV19,NA,NA,TRBJ2-7,CASSMARDYEQYF,TGTGCCAGTAGTATGGCCAGAGACTACGAGCAGTACTTC
TRBV7-9,NA,NA,TRBJ1-1,CASSLTGNTEAFF,TGTGCCAGCAGCTTAACAGGGAACACTGAAGCTTTCTTT
TRBV6-4,NA,NA,TRBJ2-2,CASSVEGGGTGELFF,TGTGCCAGCAGTGTGGAGGGAGGAGGGACCGGGGAGCTGTTTTTT
TRBV7-2,NA,NA,TRBJ2-2,CASSPNNTGELFF,TGTGCCAGCAGCCCCAATAACACCGGGGAGCTGTTTTTT
TRBV5-1,TRBD1,NA,TRBJ1-2,CASRGMRGPVSGYTF,TGCGCCAGCAGGGGGATGAGGGGGCCGGTCTCTGGCTACACCTTC
TRBV7-9,NA,NA,TRBJ2-7,CASSLLGQTYEQYF,TGTGCCAGCAGCTTACTTGGGCAAACCTACGAGCAGTACTTC